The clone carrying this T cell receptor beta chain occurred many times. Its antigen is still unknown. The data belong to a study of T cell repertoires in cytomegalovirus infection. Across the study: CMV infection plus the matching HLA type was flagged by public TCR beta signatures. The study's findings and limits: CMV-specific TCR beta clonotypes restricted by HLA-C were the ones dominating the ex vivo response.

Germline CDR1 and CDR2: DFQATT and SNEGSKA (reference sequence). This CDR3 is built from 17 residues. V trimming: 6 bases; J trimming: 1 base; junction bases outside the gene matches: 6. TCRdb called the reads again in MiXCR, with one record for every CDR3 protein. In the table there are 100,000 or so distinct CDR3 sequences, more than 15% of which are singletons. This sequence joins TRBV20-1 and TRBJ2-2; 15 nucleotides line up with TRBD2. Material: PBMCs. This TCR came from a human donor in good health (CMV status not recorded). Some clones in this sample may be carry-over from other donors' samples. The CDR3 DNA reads TGCAGTGCCCTTCCGGGACTAGCGGGGGGGAACACCGGGGAGCTGTTTTTT. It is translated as CSALPGLAGGNTGELFF.